A selection of T cell receptor beta chains follows, all from one sample in a study of T cell repertoires in cytomegalovirus infection. TCRdb passed the reads through MiXCR, listing each CDR3 protein once. The repertoire holds under 850,000 distinct CDR3 sequences, with 30% to 40% as singletons. These receptors lack a known antigen. Sequencing used cultured PBMCs, obtained from culture after CMV antigen stimulation. The receptors derive from a human donor in good health (CMV status not recorded). Some clones in this sample may be carry-over from other donors' samples. The CDR3 runs from the conserved cysteine through the conserved F or W. Each record gives: D gene, V gene, J gene, clone size, CDR3 DNA, CDR3 protein. D genes are given only for firm matches. Part of the rows lack a size; the others show once, few, many or a class for expanded clones.

TRBD1	TRBV7-9	TRBJ1-6	.	TGTGCCAGCAGCTTTTGGGCAGGGGGCGCAGAGAATTCACCCCTCCACTTT	CASSFWAGGAENSPLHF
.	TRBV27	TRBJ2-1	few	TGTGCCAGCAGTGCTGCCCTGGGACTCCTCTACAATGAGCAGTTCTTC	CASSAALGLLYNEQFF
TRBD1	TRBV7-9	TRBJ1-2	.	TGTGCCAGCAGCTTTGAGGGGGCAGGCTATGGCTACACCTTC	CASSFEGAGYGYTF
.	TRBV19	TRBJ2-2	.	TGTGCCAGTAGTATTTCCCGAACCGGGGAGCTGTTTTTT	CASSISRTGELFF
.	TRBV7-2	TRBJ2-3	.	TGTGCCAGCAGCTTAGCGGGGGGGCGCTTAGATACGCAGTATTTT	CASSLAGGRLDTQYF
.	TRBV7-2	TRBJ1-5	many	TGTGCCAGCAGCACCGGACAGAATCAGCCCCAGCATTTT	CASSTGQNQPQHF
TRBD1	TRBV20-1	TRBJ2-7	.	TGCAGTGCTAGAGATGAGGGGGCCCCCTACGAGCAGTACTTC	CSARDEGAPYEQYF
.	TRBV12-3/TRBV12-4	TRBJ2-1	few	TGTGCCAGCAGCCCAACTAGCCGGGAGCAGTTCTTC	CASSPTSREQFF
.	TRBV12-3/TRBV12-4	TRBJ1-2	many	TGTGCCAGCAGCCGGACATCGGCCGAATATGGCTACACCTTC	CASSRTSAEYGYTF
.	TRBV6-6	TRBJ1-4	.	TGTGCCAGCAACCTCCAACGACGGACTAGAAAGGAAAAACTGTTTTTT	CASNLQRRTRKEKLFF
.	TRBV7-2	TRBJ1-2	.	TGTGCCAGCAGCTTATACCAGGCCTATGGCTACACCTTC	CASSLYQAYGYTF
TRBD2	TRBV7-2	TRBJ2-7	many	TGTGCCAGCAGCACCCAGATGGGGGGGACCAAGTACTTC	CASSTQMGGTKYF
.	TRBV2	TRBJ1-3	few	TGTGCCAGCAGTGAAAGAACAGTCGGAAACACCATATATTTT	CASSERTVGNTIYF
.	TRBV9	TRBJ1-1	.	TGTGCCAGCAGCCCCCGACAGGAATTGGGGCCTGAAGCTTTCTTT	CASSPRQELGPEAFF
.	TRBV7-2	TRBJ2-2	few	TGTGCCAGCAGCCCCTACACGACCGGGGAGCTGTTTTTT	CASSPYTTGELFF
TRBD2	TRBV6-2/TRBV6-3	TRBJ2-7	few	TGTGCCAGCAGAGCGGGAGGGCCCTACGAGCAGTACTTC	CASRAGGPYEQYF
.	TRBV19	TRBJ2-1	.	TGTGCCAGTAGTAAGAGGACCTTGGAGGGAAACGATGAGCAGTTCTTC	CASSKRTLEGNDEQFF
TRBD1	TRBV7-2	TRBJ2-3	many	TGTGCCAGCAGCCCCCCCGGCAGGGGGCGCTTGGTTCGCTCAGATACGCAGTATTTT	CASSPPGRGRLVRSDTQYF
.	TRBV6-5	TRBJ1-1	few	TGTGCCAGCAGTTACTCACAGGGAACTGAAGCTTTCTTT	CASSYSQGTEAFF
.	TRBV19	TRBJ1-2	.	TGTGCCAGTAGCGGCGGCCTATCCTATGGCTACACCTTC	CASSGGLSYGYTF
TRBD2	TRBV29-1	TRBJ2-5	once	TGCAGCGTGGCCGGACTAGCGGGAGGGTCAGAGACCCAGTACTTC	CSVAGLAGGSETQYF
.	TRBV20-1	TRBJ1-2	.	TGCAGTGCTAGAGTAGTGGGTTATTACTATGGCTACACCTTC	CSARVVGYYYGYTF
.	TRBV2	TRBJ1-1	.	TGTGCCAGCGCCAATGTGGGCACTGAAGCTTTCTTT	CASANVGTEAFF
TRBD1	TRBV5-4	TRBJ2-3	once	TGTGCCACCAAACAACAGGGGTTCGCAGATACGCAGTATTTT	CATKQQGFADTQYF
.	TRBV20-1	TRBJ1-3	few	TGCAGTGCTAGACAGGGAAACACCATATATTTT	CSARQGNTIYF
.	TRBV7-2	TRBJ2-1	few	TGTGCCAGCAGCCCCATGGCGGGGGAGCAGTTCTTC	CASSPMAGEQFF
.	TRBV5-1	TRBJ1-1	few	TGCGCCAGCAGTTCAGTCGGGAACACTGAAGCTTTCTTT	CASSSVGNTEAFF
TRBD1	TRBV27	TRBJ1-2	few	TGTGCCAGCAACCAATTGACAGGGGCTAACTATGGCTACACCTTC	CASNQLTGANYGYTF
TRBD1	TRBV7-9	TRBJ2-1	few	TGTGCCAGCAGCCGGGACAGGACCCCCGTCTATGAGCAGTTCTTC	CASSRDRTPVYEQFF
.	TRBV20-1	TRBJ2-3	few	TGCAGTGTCAGCCCCAGCGGGAGCACAGATACGCAGTATTTT	CSVSPSGSTDTQYF
.	TRBV6-2/TRBV6-3	TRBJ2-7	few	TGTGCCAGCAGTTACCAGGGACATAACGAGCAGTACTTC	CASSYQGHNEQYF
.	TRBV7-2	TRBJ2-7	many	TGTGCCAGCAGCTTAGGATTCGACAGGGAGCAGTACTTC	CASSLGFDREQYF
.	TRBV5-1	TRBJ1-3	.	TGCGCCAGCAGCTTGTCAGGGATAAGGGACACCATATATTTT	CASSLSGIRDTIYF
TRBD2	TRBV20-1	TRBJ2-7	.	TGCAGTGCCTGGACTAGCGGGAGGTCCCACCCCTACGAGCAGTACTTC	CSAWTSGRSHPYEQYF
.	TRBV7-2	TRBJ2-1	few	TGTGCCAGCAGCGAGCGGGCGGCCTACAATGAGCAGTTCTTC	CASSERAAYNEQFF
.	TRBV4-2	TRBJ1-2	once	TGTGCCAGCAGCCAGTTCCGGAGGGAGGGCTCTGGCTACACCTTC	CASSQFRREGSGYTF
TRBD1	TRBV6-6	TRBJ1-5	.	TGTGCCACTCGACAGGGAAGTGGGATTAGCAATCAGCCCCAGCATTTT	CATRQGSGISNQPQHF
.	TRBV20-1	TRBJ2-4	.	TGCAGTGCTACCCCCGTAGCGGAGACCAAAAACATTCAGTACTTC	CSATPVAETKNIQYF
.	TRBV12-3/TRBV12-4	TRBJ2-7	.	TGTGCCAGCAGAGGGGGACTGGCCTACGAGCAGTACTTC	CASRGGLAYEQYF
.	TRBV19	TRBJ1-5	.	TGTGCCAGTAGTATAGCGTGGCAGGTCGGAAATCAGCCCCAGCATTTT	CASSIAWQVGNQPQHF
.	TRBV6-7	TRBJ1-1	.	TGTGCCAGCAGTTACGGGGTGCGGGGGCGGGAGAAGAGAGTCATGAACACTGAAGCTTTCTTT	CASSYGVRGREKRVMNTEAFF
TRBD2	TRBV5-1	TRBJ2-1	.	TGCGCCAGCAGCTTTGGCGGGGGGGCCGATGAGCAGTTCTTC	CASSFGGGADEQFF
.	TRBV19	TRBJ2-2	.	TGTGCCAGTAGTACCCAGTGGGTAACCGGGGAGCTGTTTTTT	CASSTQWVTGELFF
TRBD2	TRBV7-2	TRBJ2-2	.	TGTGCCAGCAGCCCGCTGGTGCGGGGGGTCGCCGGGGAGCTGTTTTTT	CASSPLVRGVAGELFF
.	TRBV6-6	TRBJ1-3	once	TGTGCCAGCAGTTACCCACAGGGTGTGGATGGAAACACCATATATTTT	CASSYPQGVDGNTIYF
TRBD1	TRBV20-1	TRBJ2-2	.	TGCAGTGCTAGAGATCCCGGACAGGGGGTCGGCACCGGGGAGCTGTTTTTT	CSARDPGQGVGTGELFF
.	TRBV20-1	TRBJ1-4	.	TGCAGTGCTCTTCTTGGGGAAAAACTGTTTTTT	CSALLGEKLFF
.	TRBV11-2	TRBJ2-3	few	TGTGCCAGCAGCATGGGGGGCGGGGATACGCAGTATTTT	CASSMGGGDTQYF
TRBD1	TRBV19	TRBJ1-1	.	TGTGCCACCCAAGGGGGCTGGACTGAAGCTTTCTTT	CATQGGWTEAFF
TRBD1	TRBV7-9	TRBJ2-1	.	TGTGCCAGCACCGTACGGGACAGGGGTCCTCAGTTCTTC	CASTVRDRGPQFF
.	TRBV27	TRBJ1-1	.	TGTGCCAGCAGTCCCCGACTTGGGTTCACTGAAGCTTTCTTT	CASSPRLGFTEAFF
.	TRBV3-1	TRBJ2-5	.	TGTGCCAGCAGCCTGGGACACCAGCAAGAGACCCAGTACTTC	CASSLGHQQETQYF